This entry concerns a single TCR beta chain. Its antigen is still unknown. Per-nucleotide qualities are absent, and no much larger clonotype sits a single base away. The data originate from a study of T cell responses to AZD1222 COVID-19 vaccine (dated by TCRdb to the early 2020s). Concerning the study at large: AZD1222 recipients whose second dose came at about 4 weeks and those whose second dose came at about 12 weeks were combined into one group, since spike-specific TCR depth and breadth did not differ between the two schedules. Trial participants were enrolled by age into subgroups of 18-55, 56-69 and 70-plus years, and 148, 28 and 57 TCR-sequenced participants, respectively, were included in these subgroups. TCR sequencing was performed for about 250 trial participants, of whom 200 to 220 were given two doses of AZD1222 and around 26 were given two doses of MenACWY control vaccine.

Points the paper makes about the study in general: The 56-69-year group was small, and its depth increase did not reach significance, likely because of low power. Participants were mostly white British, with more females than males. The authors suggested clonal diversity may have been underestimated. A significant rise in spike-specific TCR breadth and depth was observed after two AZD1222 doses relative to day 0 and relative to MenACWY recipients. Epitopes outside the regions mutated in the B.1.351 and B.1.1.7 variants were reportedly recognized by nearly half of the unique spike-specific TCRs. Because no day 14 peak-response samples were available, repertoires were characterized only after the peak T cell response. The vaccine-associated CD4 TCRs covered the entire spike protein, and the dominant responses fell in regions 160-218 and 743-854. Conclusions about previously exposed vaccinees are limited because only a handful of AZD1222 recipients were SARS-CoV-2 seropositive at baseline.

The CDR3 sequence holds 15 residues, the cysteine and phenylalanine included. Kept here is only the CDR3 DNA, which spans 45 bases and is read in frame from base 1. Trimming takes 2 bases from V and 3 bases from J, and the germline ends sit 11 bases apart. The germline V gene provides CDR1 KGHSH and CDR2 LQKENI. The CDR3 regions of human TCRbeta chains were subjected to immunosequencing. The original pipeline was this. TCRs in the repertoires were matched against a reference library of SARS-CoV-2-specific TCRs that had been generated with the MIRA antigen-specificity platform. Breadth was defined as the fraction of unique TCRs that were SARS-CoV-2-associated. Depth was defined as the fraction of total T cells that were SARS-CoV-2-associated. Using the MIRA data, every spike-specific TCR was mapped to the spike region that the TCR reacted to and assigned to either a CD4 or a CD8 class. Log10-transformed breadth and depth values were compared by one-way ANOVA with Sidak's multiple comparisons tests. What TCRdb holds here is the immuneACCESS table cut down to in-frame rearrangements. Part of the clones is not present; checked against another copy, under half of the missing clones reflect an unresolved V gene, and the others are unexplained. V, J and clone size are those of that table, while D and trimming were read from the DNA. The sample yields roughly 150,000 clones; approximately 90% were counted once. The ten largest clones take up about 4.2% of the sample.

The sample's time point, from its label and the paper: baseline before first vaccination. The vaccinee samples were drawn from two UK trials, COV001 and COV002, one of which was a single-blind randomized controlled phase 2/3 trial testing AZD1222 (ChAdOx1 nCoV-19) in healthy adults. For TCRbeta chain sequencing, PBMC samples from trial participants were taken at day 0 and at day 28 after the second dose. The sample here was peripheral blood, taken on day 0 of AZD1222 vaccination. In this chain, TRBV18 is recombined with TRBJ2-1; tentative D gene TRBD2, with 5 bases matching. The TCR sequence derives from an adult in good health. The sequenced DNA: TGTGCCAGCTCACCAGCGGACTCCCACTACAATGAGCAGTTCTTC. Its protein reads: CASSPADSHYNEQFF.